A selection of T cell receptor beta chains follows, all from one sample in a study of blood T cell repertoires in COVID-19. Clones were sequenced by immunoSEQ multiplex PCR, and TCRdb holds only the in-frame ones, with some missing. The sample carries approximately 100,000 clones, 86% recorded once. Sequencing input: peripheral blood. The origin of the receptors is a man aged 50 to 59 with acute or convalescent COVID-19. The CDR3 runs from the conserved cysteine through the conserved F or W. The order of the fields is J gene, V gene, CDR3 protein.

>TRBJ1-2|TRBV12-3/TRBV12-4
CASSSGQAGYTF
>TRBJ2-1|TRBV18
CASSPPGLAVNNEQFF
>TRBJ1-5|TRBV30
CAWSPGQSNQPQHF
>TRBJ2-1|TRBV10-1
CASSESPGLAASNEQFF
>TRBJ1-1|TRBV5-1
CASRMTGGADTEAFF
>TRBJ2-3|TRBV11-2
CASSSIGGMATDTQYF
>TRBJ1-5|TRBV10-3
CAISQDRALNQPQHF
>TRBJ2-2|TRBV6-5
CASVLAGELFF
>TRBJ2-3|TRBV24-1
CATSDSGGMSADTQYF
>TRBJ2-2|TRBV6-5
CASRRNTGELFF
>TRBJ1-1|TRBV11-2
CASSGQENTEAFF
>TRBJ2-7|TRBV30
CAWRWHHYEQYF
>TRBJ1-4|TRBV7-9
CASSTRIATNEKLFF
>TRBJ2-7|TRBV6-5
CASSSSGTSFHEQYF
>TRBJ2-1|TRBV4-2
CASSQPDRGHDEQFF
>TRBJ1-2|TRBV3-1/TRBV3-2
CATTKSRQGSGYTF
>TRBJ2-4|TRBV6-5
CASSSGQIIYF
>TRBJ2-7|TRBV6-2/TRBV6-3
CASSSSGTSYEQYF
>TRBJ2-1|TRBV18
CASSPSSGSSYNEQFF
>TRBJ2-5|TRBV9
CASGREGTQYF
>TRBJ1-2|TRBV5-1
CASSLDPGSYGYTF
>TRBJ2-5|TRBV5-8
CASKEGAETQYF
>TRBJ2-7|TRBV7-8
CASSYGLPWHEQYF
>TRBJ2-7|TRBV7-9
CASSLERRAGYEQYF
>TRBJ1-3|TRBV6-6
CASSSRRVSGNTIYF
>TRBJ2-1|TRBV2
CASMGGRTIYNEQFF
>TRBJ2-2|TRBV19
CASWGQGNTGELFF
>TRBJ1-1|TRBV5-6
CASSSGWVNTEAFF
>TRBJ1-4|TRBV6-5
CASSYRRPINEKLFF
>TRBJ2-1|TRBV7-9
CASSLVAGSYNEQFF
>TRBJ1-1|TRBV12-5
CASASQGYTEAFF
>TRBJ2-3|TRBV11-3
CASRPTASTDTQYF
>TRBJ2-3|TRBV7-9
CASSLGRAAQGTDTQYF
>TRBJ2-1|TRBV6-5
CASTLGVNEQFF
>TRBJ1-1|TRBV6-5
CASSYALSGTEAFF
>TRBJ2-1|TRBV11-3
CASSLEFRGGNEQFF
>TRBJ2-3|TRBV3-1/TRBV3-2
CASSRLAAYTDTQYF
>TRBJ2-2|TRBV28
CASIARSTTGELFF
>TRBJ1-5|TRBV27
CASGAINSNQPQHF
>TRBJ1-2|TRBV13
CASSPPVGQGLGYTF
>TRBJ2-7|TRBV7-2
CASSSLRLAGGRTYEQYF
>TRBJ1-4|TRBV3-1/TRBV3-2
CASSARQGMYEKLFF
>TRBJ1-2|TRBV4-1
CASSQDTAGNYGYTF
>TRBJ2-7|TRBV28
CASSRTGEYEQYF
>TRBJ2-7|TRBV27
CASSLQGSFYEQYF
>TRBJ2-1|TRBV2
CASSEMRVGSSYNEQFF
>TRBJ2-7|TRBV5-1
CASSSRTSGTEQYF
>TRBJ1-6|TRBV6-5
CASSYGGQRYNSPLHF
>TRBJ2-1|TRBV7-2
CASSQGQGRNEQFF
>TRBJ2-7|TRBV5-6
CASSLRQVSSYEQYF
>TRBJ1-2|TRBV6-5
CASRKTGTGGYGYTF
>TRBJ1-2|TRBV4-1
CASSPGQGTDYGYTF